These 10 T cell receptor beta chains were all obtained from the same sample, sequenced in a study of cytomegalovirus exposure and HLA in healthy donors. PCR employed 60 Vbeta and 13 Jbeta primers. Method: immunoSEQ multiplex PCR; TCRdb's copy keeps in-frame clones and lacks some. This table has 150,000 to 200,000 clones, 70% to 90% appearing once. Input material: PBMCs. The receptor set was obtained from a woman aged 18 to 35 in good health and CMV-seronegative.

The chain couples TRBV7-9 to TRBJ1-5; D perhaps matches TRBD1 (6 bases). Trimming cost V 4 bases and J 2 bases, with 12 bases left between them. Per germline, CDR1 SEHNR and CDR2 FQNEAQ (reference sequence). The CDR3 is made up of 15 amino acids. CDR3 nucleotides: TGTGCCAGCAGCTCCGGACAGACCCGCAATCAGCCCCAGCATTTT. Translation: CASSSGQTRNQPQHF.

J is TRBJ2-3 and V is TRBV5-4; D might be TRBD2 (5 bases). Trimming stripped 0 bases from V and 0 bases from J, with 8 bases between. The CDR3 loop spans 15 amino acids. Germline assignment: CDR1 SGHNT and CDR2 YYREEE (reference sequence). The CDR3 here is CASSLGLLSTDTQYF. The DNA for the CDR3 is TGTGCCAGCAGCTTGGGACTACTAAGCACAGATACGCAGTATTTT.

The V and J genes are TRBV7-2 and TRBJ2-3, with D hard to call. Looked up from germline, CDR1 is SGHTA and CDR2 is FQGNSA. V gave up 4 bases and J gave up 4 bases, with 9 bases separating them. This CDR3 region has 13 residues. CDR3 amino acids: CASSWLESDTQYF. Written as DNA, the CDR3 is TGTGCCAGCAGCTGGCTAGAGTCAGATACGCAGTATTTT. The full variable domain, completed using reference TRBV7-2 and TRBJ2-3, is GAGVSQSPSNKVTEKGKDVELRCDPISGHTALYWYRQSLGQGLEFLIYFQGNSAPDKSGLPSDRFSAERTGGSVSTLTIQRTQQEDSAVYLCASSWLESDTQYFGPGTRLTVL.

The chain has TRBV10-2 and TRBJ2-7, with 7 bases matching TRBD2. CDR3 length equals 13 residues. CDR1 is WSHSY, CDR2 SAAADI, per germline. Trimming took 6 bases from V and 4 from J; bases not matched to a gene: 6. CDR3: CASRQGGEYEQYF. The CDR3 nucleotides are TGCGCCAGCAGGCAGGGAGGGGAGTACGAGCAGTACTTC.

This rearrangement joins TRBV4-1 to TRBJ1-4, with unresolved D. Trimming stripped 1 base from V and 0 bases from J, with 9 bases between. This CDR3 has 16 residues. The germline CDR1 and CDR2 sequences are MGHRA and YSYEKL. The CDR3 region is CASSQAQQATNEKLFF. For the CDR3, the DNA is TGCGCCAGCAGCCAAGCCCAGCAGGCAACTAATGAAAAACTGTTTTTT.

This chain links TRBV7-6 with TRBJ1-5; D remains unclear. The CDR3 length is 13 residues. Per the germline V gene, CDR1 is SGHVS and CDR2 is FNYEAQ. Trimming pared 1 base from V and 4 bases from J, leaving 5 bases between. The CDR3 protein is CASSLGVNQPQHF. CDR3 in DNA: TGTGCCAGCAGCTTAGGAGTGAATCAGCCCCAGCATTTT.

The rearrangement links TRBV11-2 to TRBJ2-2; weak D call: TRBD1 (6 bases). Trimming stripped 8 bases from V and 2 bases from J, with 12 bases between. The CDR3 covers 14 residues. CDR1 SGHAT and CDR2 FQNNGV come from the germline V gene. CDR3 sequence: CASQRTVNTGELFF. The CDR3, as DNA: TGTGCCAGCCAGAGGACAGTCAACACCGGGGAGCTGTTTTTT. Supplemented by reference TRBV11-2 and TRBJ2-2, the full variable domain reads EAGVAQSPRYKIIEKRQSVAFWCNPISGHATLYWYQQILGQGPKLLIQFQNNGVVDDSQLPKDRFSAERLKGVDSTLKIQPAKLEDSAVYLCASQRTVNTGELFFGEGSRLTVL.

V and J are TRBV5-8 and TRBJ1-1; D may be TRBD1 (5 bases). CDR3 length: 15 residues. CDR1 and CDR2 (germline): SGHTS, YDEGEE. The V end lost 1 base, the J end lost 3 bases, and 13 bases lay between the germline ends. The CDR3 region has the DNA TGTGCCAGCAGCTTGCGCGGGACGGCTTACACTGAAGCTTTCTTT. It codes for CASSLRGTAYTEAFF.

This clone was counted between two and nine times. As DNA, the CDR3 is TGTGCCAGCAGCTCTGGGACAGGGGTGAACACTGAAGCTTTCTTT. Its translation is CASSSGTGVNTEAFF. V and J are TRBV9 and TRBJ1-1; TRBD1 aligns across 10 bases. After removal of 4 bases from V and 0 bases from J, the junction contained 3 bases not matched to a gene. There are 15 residues in the CDR3. From germline, CDR1 is SGDLS and CDR2 YYNGEE.

This chain joins TRBV2 and TRBJ2-1; 7 positions agree with TRBD2. The CDR3 has 17 residues. From germline, CDR1 is SNHLY and CDR2 FYNNEI. V trimming: 4 bases; J trimming: 0 bases; junction bases outside the gene matches: 9. This chain's CDR3 is CASSVAGGGDSYNEQFF. CDR3 coding DNA: TGTGCCAGCAGTGTCGCCGGCGGGGGAGACTCCTACAATGAGCAGTTCTTC.